This note documents a single TCR beta chain sequence. Its specificity is unknown. The sample holds other DNA sequences that translate to the same CDR3. Germline values: CDR1 MNHEY, CDR2 SVGEGT. This CDR3 has 13 amino acids. The V end was cut by 3 bases, the J end by 2 bases, with 7 bases between. CD4+ T cells specific for antigen were expanded with viral peptide pools by the ViraFEST assay before sequencing. The culture ran for 10 days before CD4+ T cells were isolated. Vaccine recipients lacked prior SARS-CoV-2 infection and had negative nucleocapsid antibodies. IL-2 medium supplanted half the medium on days 3 and 7. Clones were read by immunoSEQ multiplex PCR, and TCRdb kept only the in-frame ones, dropping some. The table has tens of thousands of clones, around 68% seen once. This sample is part of a study of vaccination effects on CD4 cells after COVID-19. About the research overall: Two doses of either BNT162b2 or mRNA-1273 were given to each participant. Whole-study results and caveats: Clones of infection and vaccine origin contracted markedly late after vaccination.

The chain combines TRBV6-2 or TRBV6-3 with TRBJ1-1; D is uncertain. Sequenced material: CD4+ T cells from PBMCs cultured with SARS-CoV-2 spike peptides, taken before COVID-19 vaccination. This sequence was found in a human donor who received a COVID-19 vaccine. The CDR3 nucleotides are TGTGCCAGCAGTTATCGCGGTAACACTGAAGCTTTCTTT. It translates to CASSYRGNTEAFF.